This entry describes one T cell receptor (beta chain). Its antigen is currently unknown. The treatment is: oral pan-JAK inhibitor, 5-10 mg twice daily. Samples from alopecia areata patients were lesional scalp punch biopsies and peripheral blood. This record belongs to a study of CD8+ T cells in alopecia areata. Across the study: Twice daily, treated patients received 5 to 10 mg of oral tofacitinib. Whole-study results and caveats: The study found TCR sharing across patients less clear than in mice, possibly for HLA reasons.

Sequencing relied on a cDNA template that was reverse transcribed from extracted RNA. Data came from immunoSEQ multiplex PCR; TCRdb stores just in-frame clones and leaves some out. The sample consists of some 240,000 clones, more than 45% of them appearing once. The TCR originated in a human donor with alopecia areata. Sequencing used CD4+ T cells sorted from blood, obtained at week 4, from a patient treated with tofacitinib.

The CDR3 DNA reads TGTGCCAGCAGTCGAGAGGGGGAACAGCCCCAGCATTTT. It translates to CASSREGEQPQHF. V usage is TRBV7-9 and J usage is TRBJ1-5; weak D call: TRBD1 (6 bases). The germline gives CDR1 SEHNR, CDR2 FQNEAQ (reference sequence). V was trimmed by 6 bases and J by 7 bases, leaving 13 bases between them. The CDR3 is 13 amino acids.